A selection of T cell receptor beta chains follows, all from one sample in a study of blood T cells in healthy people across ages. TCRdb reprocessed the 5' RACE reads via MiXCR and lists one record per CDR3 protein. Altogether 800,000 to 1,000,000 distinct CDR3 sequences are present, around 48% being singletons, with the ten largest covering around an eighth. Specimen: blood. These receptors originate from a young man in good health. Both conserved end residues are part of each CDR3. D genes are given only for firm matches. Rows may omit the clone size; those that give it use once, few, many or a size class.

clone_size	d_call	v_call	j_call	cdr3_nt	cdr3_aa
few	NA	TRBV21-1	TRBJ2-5	TGTGCCAGCAGCAAAGTTCGCGTCGGAAAAGAGACCCAGTACTTC	CASSKVRVGKETQYF
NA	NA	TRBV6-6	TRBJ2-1	TGTGCCAGCAGTTACTCGACCCGGACCGAGGCCTACAATGAGCAGTTCTTC	CASSYSTRTEAYNEQFF
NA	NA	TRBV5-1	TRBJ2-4	TGCGCCAGCAGCTCCTCGGGCGCTGACATTCAGTACTTC	CASSSSGADIQYF
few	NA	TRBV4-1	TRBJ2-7	TGCGCCAGCAGCCAAGATTTAACAGGCATCGCCTACGAGCAGTACTTC	CASSQDLTGIAYEQYF
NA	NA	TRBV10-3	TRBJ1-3	TGTGCCATCAACCCCACAGGGACCTCTGGAAACACCATATATTTT	CAINPTGTSGNTIYF
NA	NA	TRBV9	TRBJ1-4	TGTGCCAGCAGCGGACCACAGGGTGGCGAAGAAAAACTGTTTTTT	CASSGPQGGEEKLFF
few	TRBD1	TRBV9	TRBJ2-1	TGTGCCAGCAGCGACGCAGGGGGCTCTGGGAATGAGCAGTTCTTC	CASSDAGGSGNEQFF
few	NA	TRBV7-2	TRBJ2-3	TGTGCCAGCAGCCCACGTTCCTCCCATGGCACAGATACGCAGTATTTT	CASSPRSSHGTDTQYF
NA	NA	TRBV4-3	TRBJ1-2	TGCGCCAGCAGCCCCGGAGGGAGGTCTGGCTACACCTTC	CASSPGGRSGYTF
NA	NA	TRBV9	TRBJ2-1	TGTGCCAGCAGCCTCGGCTGGGGGCAGTTCTTC	CASSLGWGQFF